This note documents a single T cell receptor beta chain sequence. Method: immunoSEQ multiplex PCR; TCRdb's copy keeps in-frame clones and lacks some. The sample holds around 80,000 clones, about 90% seen once. The germline V and J ends were trimmed by 3 bases and 5 bases, with 14 bases remaining between them. Germline assignment: CDR1 ENHRY and CDR2 SYGVKD. The CDR3 runs 15 residues. This record comes from a study of T cell changes during pregnancy in multiple sclerosis. This chain joins TRBV10-3 and TRBJ2-1; TRBD2 is a possible D gene (5 bases). The TCR sequence derives from a female donor with multiple sclerosis, enrolled in a pregnancy study. The sample in question was peripheral blood, obtained before pregnancy. The CDR3 region has the DNA TGTGCCATCAGTGACTCCGGAGGCCCCAACAATGAGCAGTTCTTC. Translation gives CAISDSGGPNNEQFF.